This is a list of T cell receptor beta chains from one sample in a study of blood T cell repertoires in COVID-19. Produced via immunoSEQ multiplex PCR; TCRdb's table is partial and in-frame only. The table has 250,000 or so clones, roughly 86% seen once. Sequenced material: peripheral blood. These receptors originate from a woman aged 55-75 years with acute or convalescent COVID-19. Each CDR3 is given with its conserved first and last residue. D genes are given only for firm matches.

v_call	j_call	d_call	cdr3_aa
TRBV19	TRBJ2-3	.	CASSIHTDTQYF
TRBV3-1/TRBV3-2	TRBJ2-2	TRBD2	CASSRGLAGGPGELFF
TRBV27	TRBJ2-5	.	CASSLRGTETQYF
TRBV19	TRBJ2-3	.	CAAARAGITDTQYF
TRBV27	TRBJ2-7	.	CASSLSAGAGEQYF
TRBV10-3	TRBJ1-2	.	CAISATPNRDYGYTF
TRBV28	TRBJ2-3	.	CASSSGLGPLTDTQYF
TRBV24-1	TRBJ2-5	TRBD1	CATSDPTGGSETQYF
TRBV5-1	TRBJ1-3	.	CASSLTKSSGNTIYF
TRBV11-2	TRBJ2-4	.	CASSLEFGFRAKNIQYF
TRBV28	TRBJ1-2	.	CASSFLPNYGYTYDGYTF
TRBV30	TRBJ2-2	TRBD1	CAWNPGQGNTGELFF
TRBV7-2	TRBJ2-5	TRBD1	CASSLDRGGETQYF
TRBV25-1	TRBJ2-3	TRBD2	CASSDASGLDTQYF
TRBV7-2	TRBJ1-3	.	CASSFGQSNTIYF
TRBV5-6	TRBJ2-5	TRBD2	CASSLLAGGQETQYF
TRBV11-2	TRBJ2-7	.	CASSSAYEQYF
TRBV28	TRBJ1-1	.	CASSLLRVNTEAFF
TRBV4-1	TRBJ2-1	TRBD2	CASSQAGLATVYNEQFF
TRBV4-1	TRBJ1-2	TRBD1	CASSQDRTGTHKMVYGYTF
TRBV30	TRBJ1-1	.	CAWSESTEAFF
TRBV11-2	TRBJ1-4	.	CASSLSRGERKLFF
TRBV10-2	TRBJ1-1	.	CASRDTGYTEAFF
TRBV19	TRBJ2-1	TRBD2	CASQAGGGVYNEQFF
TRBV7-2	TRBJ2-6	.	CASSLDAGANVLTF
TRBV28	TRBJ1-3	.	CASTPGGEGVSGNTIYF
TRBV19	TRBJ2-5	TRBD2	CASSERGGTKTQYF
TRBV5-1	TRBJ2-2	TRBD2	CASSWTSGSSIGELFF
TRBV10-3	TRBJ1-1	.	CAISETGQIGTEAFF
TRBV14	TRBJ1-1	TRBD1	CASSPHRGRNTEAFF
TRBV6-5	TRBJ2-7	.	CASSYVARGRAEQYF
TRBV3-1/TRBV3-2	TRBJ2-3	TRBD2	CASGKRGDTDTQYF
TRBV30	TRBJ1-5	.	CAWRSSWQGMGQPQHF
TRBV5-1	TRBJ1-3	TRBD1	CASSLLQGTLSGNTIYF
TRBV30	TRBJ2-3	.	CAWGALDRSTDTQYF
TRBV27	TRBJ2-7	TRBD2	CASSPRLAGGKEQYF
TRBV28	TRBJ2-1	.	CASKAGGREQFF
TRBV6-1	TRBJ1-1	.	CASSEEGRRRGNTEAFF
TRBV5-4	TRBJ2-5	.	CASSLGQREETQYF
TRBV24-1	TRBJ2-5	TRBD1	CATSGVPRQGETQETQYF